This T cell receptor (beta chain) originates from a study of T cell responses to AZD1222 COVID-19 vaccine. Overall study findings and caveats: Among those given AZD1222, only 5 to 7 were seropositive at baseline. CD4 TCRs associated with vaccination spanned spike, dominating at 160-218 and 743-854.

Method: immunoSEQ multiplex PCR; TCRdb's copy keeps in-frame clones and lacks some. The table shows some 70,000 clones, with roughly 84% occurring only once. Turning to this clone: The antigen remains undetermined.

This CDR3 contains 13 residues. Losses at the gene ends were 9 bases for V and 5 bases for J; bases not matched to a gene: 8. The chain has TRBV12-3 or TRBV12-4 and TRBJ1-1, with 8 bases lining up with TRBD1. This clonotype was sampled from an adult in good health. The sample in question was peripheral blood, obtained on day 0 of AZD1222 vaccination. The CDR3 here is CASHRQGRTEAFF. DNA of the CDR3: TGTGCCAGTCACAGACAGGGGCGGACTGAAGCTTTCTTT.